A single sample is the source of the 28 T cell receptor beta chains below, sequenced in a study of T cells in Graves' hyperthyroidism and ophthalmopathy (dated by TCRdb to the late 2010s). The library was obtained by multiplex PCR. Reads for this sample came from an Illumina HiSeq 2000. The TCR beta CDR3 regions were amplified from the RNA transcripts. The TCR CDR3 was subjected to a first round of RT-PCR using the HTBI primer set and the Qiagen OneStep RT-PCR kit. TCRdb reprocessed the public reads (quality trimming at Q25 with fastp, clone calling with MiXCR) and kept in-frame beta chains. Rows merge per CDR3 protein into single entries with the most common DNA and genes. The sample table records 95,000 to 110,000 distinct CDR3 sequences; approximately 15% of these occur just once. Of the sample, less than 50% falls within the top ten clones. Sequenced input: blood. The receptor source for this set is a woman in her forties or fifties with Graves' hyperthyroidism.

This clonotype was picked up many times. The chain links TRBV20-1 to TRBJ2-3, with 7 positions matching TRBD2. V was clipped by 3 bases and J by 2 bases; unmatched bases: 20. Per the germline V gene, CDR1 is DFQATT and CDR2 is SNEGSKA (reference sequence). The CDR3 is 19 amino acids. The CDR3 here is CSARNLGLAAHATTDTQYF. The CDR3 DNA is TGCAGTGCTAGGAATTTAGGGCTAGCGGCACACGCGACCACAGATACGCAGTATTTT.

This chain connects TRBV5-1 to TRBJ2-2, with 10 nucleotides matching TRBD1. Looked up from germline, CDR1 is SGHRS and CDR2 is YFSETQ. J gave up 4 bases and V 6 bases, and 6 bases lay outside the gene matches. The CDR3 totals 15 residues. CDR3 in amino acids: CASNRQGAGTGELFF. The CDR3 region has the DNA TGCGCCAGCAACCGACAGGGGGCCGGCACCGGGGAGCTGTTTTTT. Filled out from reference TRBV5-1 and TRBJ2-2, the complete variable domain reads KAGVTQTPRYLIKTRGQQVTLSCSPISGHRSVSWYQQTPGQGLQFLFEYFSETQRNKGNFPGRFSGRQFSNSRSEMNVSTLELGDSALYLCASNRQGAGTGELFFGEGSRLTVL.

This clonotype came up many times. The chain has TRBV9 and TRBJ2-1, with 11 bases identical to TRBD2. From germline, CDR1 is SGDLS and CDR2 YYNGEE. CDR3 size: 15 residues. V was clipped by 3 bases and J by 4 bases; unmatched bases: 3. The CDR3 loop reads CASSAGTSGYNEQFF. CDR3 nucleotide sequence: TGTGCCAGCAGCGCCGGGACTAGCGGTTACAATGAGCAGTTCTTC.

This chain's CDR3 is CASSTPGLAGGTGEQFF. Written as DNA, the CDR3 is TGTGCCAGCAGTACCCCGGGACTAGCGGGAGGAACGGGTGAGCAGTTCTTC. The genes are TRBV2 and TRBJ2-1, with 15 bases that match TRBD2. V gave up 5 bases and J gave up 9 bases; unmatched junction bases: 11. Germline V gene lookup returns CDR1 SNHLY and CDR2 FYNNEI. The CDR3 is 17 amino acids.

The chain employs TRBV20-1 and TRBJ2-3; the D is unclear. V was clipped by 1 base and J by 2 bases, with 13 bases between them. The CDR3 loop spans 15 amino acids. Germline CDR1 and CDR2: DFQATT and SNEGSKA (reference sequence). The CDR3 DNA is TGCAGTGCTAGAGCTCCAGGAATCTTCACAGATACGCAGTATTTT. Residues: CSARAPGIFTDTQYF.

This clonotype was found many times. V usage is TRBV28 and J usage is TRBJ2-1, with 9 bases identical to TRBD1. The ends lost 6 bases at V and 8 bases at J; junction bases unmatched: 11. The germline CDR1 and CDR2 sequences are MDHEN and SYDVKM. The CDR3 covers 15 residues. This CDR3 reads CASRAPGQGFDEQFF. The CDR3 coding sequence is TGTGCCAGCAGAGCTCCGGGACAGGGTTTCGATGAGCAGTTCTTC.

In its sample, this clonotype was seen many times. The rearrangement joins TRBV20-1 to TRBJ2-5; D is perhaps TRBD1 or TRBD2 (5 bases each). CDR1 is DFQATT, CDR2 SNEGSKA, per germline (reference sequence). The CDR3 sequence is 13 residues long. V dropped 6 bases and J dropped 5 bases, with 16 bases sitting between them. The CDR3 DNA reads TGCAGTGCCAGTCCCGGGACGGCGGAGACCCAGTACTTC. The encoded protein is CSASPGTAETQYF.

This chain links TRBV28 with TRBJ2-6, with D possibly TRBD2 on 5 matching bases. With 6 bases removed from V and 2 bases from J, the gap between germline ends came to 14 bases. The CDR3 is 16 residues long. Germline-derived CDR1 and CDR2 are MDHEN and SYDVKM. In nucleotides, the CDR3 is TGTGCCAGCAGCTTTGCGAGGGCGACTGGGGCCAACGTCCTGACTTTC. Its translation is CASSFARATGANVLTF.

This clonotype was found many times. The rearrangement joins TRBV5-4 to TRBJ2-7, with 9 nucleotides matching TRBD1. This CDR3 is 15 amino acids long. Per germline, CDR1 SGHNT and CDR2 YYREEE (reference sequence). V lost 4 bases and J lost 7; bases outside the gene matches: 12. The CDR3, as DNA: TGTGCCAGCAGCGCCGGGACAGGGACATTTGTGGAGCAGTACGTC. Amino acid sequence: CASSAGTGTFVEQYV.

This clonotype occurred many times. DNA for the CDR3: TGCAGTGCTAGAGCGCTCCCCCCGCATAAGTCCTACGAGCAGTACTTC. It is translated as CSARALPPHKSYEQYF. The V call is TRBV20-1, the J call TRBJ2-7; no reliable D call. Per germline, CDR1 DFQATT and CDR2 SNEGSKA (reference sequence). Trimming left V 1 base short and J 1 base short, with 17 bases between. The CDR3 consists of 16 residues.

This clonotype was detected ten times or more. The V call is TRBV7-2, the J call TRBJ1-1; D is possibly TRBD1 (5 bases). Germline V gene lookup returns CDR1 SGHTA and CDR2 FQGNSA. The CDR3 sequence is 14 residues long. V dropped 5 bases and J dropped 1 base, with 11 bases sitting between them. CDR3 protein: CASSHWGGNTEAFF. The DNA of the CDR3 is TGTGCCAGCAGCCATTGGGGGGGGAACACTGAAGCTTTCTTT.

The chain joins TRBV5-1 to TRBJ2-6; D not resolved. The germline V and J ends were trimmed by 1 base and 6 bases, with 17 bases remaining between them. Germline V gene lookup returns CDR1 SGHRS and CDR2 YFSETQ. CDR3 length equals 17 residues. CDR3 coding DNA: TGCGCCAGCAGCTTGCTTGGTACCCCTCGTCAGGCCAACGTCCTGACTTTC. Protein: CASSLLGTPRQANVLTF.

This clonotype was found many times. The V and J genes are TRBV10-3 and TRBJ1-2, with a weak D call TRBD1 (6 bases). V lost 0 bases, J lost 4 bases, and 18 bases lay in between. The CDR3 is 17 residues long. CDR1 ENHRY and CDR2 SYGVKD come from the germline V gene. The CDR3 sequence is CAISESGTTVRGYGYTF. CDR3 DNA sequence: TGTGCCATCAGTGAGTCTGGGACAACCGTCCGGGGCTATGGCTACACCTTC.

J is TRBJ1-1 and V is TRBV28, with TRBD1 matching 7 bases. V gave up 6 bases and J gave up 5 bases; unmatched junction bases: 12. Per the germline V gene, CDR1 is MDHEN and CDR2 is SYDVKM. The CDR3 is made up of 15 amino acids. The CDR3 region has the DNA TGTGCCAGCAGACCGAGACAGGGCGGGATGACTGAAGCTTTCTTT. Translated: CASRPRQGGMTEAFF.

This clonotype appeared many times. CDR3 in DNA: TGTGCCAGCAGCGCGGACAGGACGAACACTGAAGCTTTCTTT. It encodes CASSADRTNTEAFF. The rearrangement links TRBV11-2 to TRBJ1-1; 7 bases are a match to TRBD1. Per germline, CDR1 SGHAT and CDR2 FQNNGV. This CDR3 comprises 14 residues. The trim removed 5 bases at V and 1 base at J, leaving 4 bases unmatched.

The table lists this clonotype with many counts. CDR3 residues: CASSWDRDDIQYF. The CDR3 DNA reads as TGTGCCAGCAGTTGGGACAGGGACGACATTCAGTACTTC. The rearrangement links TRBV28 to TRBJ2-4, with 9 bases identical to TRBD1. The V gene's germline CDR1 is MDHEN and CDR2 SYDVKM. This CDR3 is built from 13 residues. J was trimmed by 8 bases and V by 4 bases; bases with no gene match: 3.

This clonotype has ten or more counts. The rearrangement joins TRBV7-3 to TRBJ2-6, with D uncertain. The CDR3 covers 16 residues. The germline V and J ends were trimmed by 1 base and 2 bases, with 9 bases remaining between them. The germline V gene has CDR1 SGHTA and CDR2 FQGTGA. DNA for the CDR3: TGTGCCAGCAGCTTAAGTGCAGGAGCTGGGGCCAACGTCCTGACTTTC. It encodes CASSLSAGAGANVLTF.

The table lists this clonotype with many counts. The J gene is TRBJ2-7, the V gene TRBV20-1; 11 bases are shared with TRBD1. Germline V gives CDR1 DFQATT, CDR2 SNEGSKA (reference sequence). Trimming took 5 bases from V and 5 from J; bases not matched to a gene: 5. CDR3 length: 13 amino acids. CDR3 DNA: TGCAGTGCTCGGACAGGGGGCGAGAACGAGCAGTACTTC. It translates to CSARTGGENEQYF.

The table lists this clonotype with many counts. The chain is built from TRBV2 and TRBJ2-1, with D possibly matching TRBD2 (6 bases). The CDR3 consists of 15 residues. Looked up from germline, CDR1 is SNHLY and CDR2 is FYNNEI. Trimming pared 6 bases from V and 2 bases from J, leaving 14 bases between. For the CDR3, the DNA is TGTGCCAGCAGGTCCTCTCGGGAGACCTACAATGAGCAGTTCTTC. Translated: CASRSSRETYNEQFF.

This clonotype was seen many times. This sequence joins TRBV4-2 and TRBJ2-1; TRBD1 matches at 7 bases. Germline V CDR1 and CDR2: LGHNA, YNFKEQ. The V segment lost 0 bases and the J segment 7 bases; nucleotides outside the gene matches: 3. The CDR3 extends over 14 amino acids. This chain's CDR3 is CASSQDRGSNEQFF. The CDR3 DNA follows: TGTGCCAGCAGCCAAGACAGGGGGAGTAATGAGCAGTTCTTC.

V is TRBV28 and J is TRBJ2-7; TRBD1 agrees at 9 bases. The junction had 17 bases not matched to a gene; V was cut back by 3 bases and J by 5 bases. CDR1 is MDHEN, CDR2 SYDVKM, per germline. The CDR3 spans 18 residues. This CDR3 is CASSFLLKFGTGHDEQYF. As DNA, the CDR3 is TGTGCCAGCAGTTTCTTGTTAAAGTTCGGGACAGGGCACGACGAGCAGTACTTC.

The table lists this clonotype with many counts. The J gene is TRBJ2-3, the V gene TRBV5-1, with 9 bases fitting TRBD2. The V gene's germline CDR1 is SGHRS and CDR2 YFSETQ. The ends lost 0 bases at V and 4 bases at J; junction bases unmatched: 6. The CDR3 consists of 16 residues. This CDR3 is CASSLDLAGGADTQYF. The CDR3 bases are TGCGCCAGCAGCTTGGATCTCGCGGGAGGGGCAGATACGCAGTATTTT.

This clonotype was recorded many times. This chain uses TRBV20-1 with TRBJ2-1; 10 nucleotides agree with TRBD2. Germline loops: CDR1 DFQATT, CDR2 SNEGSKA (reference sequence). This CDR3 has 16 amino acids. J lost 4 bases, V lost 2 bases, and 8 bases had no gene match. In DNA, the CDR3 is TGCAGTGCTAGACGAGACCTAGCGGGAGCATACAATGAGCAGTTCTTC. This sequence encodes CSARRDLAGAYNEQFF.

As for this clonotype: It may be a read error: a sequence one base away is much more abundant. The chain combines TRBV6-1 with TRBJ2-2; D may match TRBD1 or TRBD2 (5 bases each). The CDR3 sequence is 15 residues long. Germline V gives CDR1 MNHNS, CDR2 SASEGT. For the CDR3, the DNA is TGTGCCAGCAGTGATTCCCCAGGGATGGCCGGGAAGCTGTTTTTT. Its protein is CASSDSPGMAGKLFF.

The rearrangement joins TRBV15 to TRBJ1-1; D is unclear. The V end lost 0 bases, the J end lost 5 bases, and 7 bases lay between the germline ends. This CDR3 is 13 amino acids long. Looked up from germline, CDR1 is LNHNV and CDR2 is YYDKDF (reference sequence). CDR3 nucleotide sequence: TGTGCCACCAGCAGAGATCAAAGGACTGAAGCTTTCTTT. Translation gives CATSRDQRTEAFF.

With respect to this clonotype: A clone one base away is much larger, so this may be a read error. The CDR3 nucleotides read TGCGCCAGCAGCTCGAATCGCAGGGGTAAAGAAGAACTGTTTTTT. This translates into CASSSNRRGKEELFF. The rearrangement joins TRBV5-1 to TRBJ1-4; D is possibly TRBD1 (6 bases). The CDR3 consists of 15 residues. V lost 3 bases and J lost 12, with 21 bases in between. CDR1 and CDR2 from the germline V gene are SGHRS and YFSETQ. Full variable domain (missing parts from reference TRBV5-1 and TRBJ1-4): KAGVTQTPRYLIKTRGQQVTLSCSPISGHRSVSWYQQTPGQGLQFLFEYFSETQRNKGNFPGRFSGRQFSNSRSEMNVSTLELGDSALYLCASSSNRRGKEELFFGSGTQLSVL.

This clonotype was found many times. The chain joins TRBV6-2 or TRBV6-3 to TRBJ1-1, with D perhaps TRBD1 (6 bases). V was clipped by 6 bases and J by 2 bases, with 10 bases between them. CDR1 and CDR2 (germline): MNHEY, SVGEGT. There are 13 residues in the CDR3. For the CDR3, the DNA is TGTGCCAGCAGATCGACAGGCAACACTGAAGCTTTCTTT. The encoded protein is CASRSTGNTEAFF.

This clonotype was counted ten times or more. The chain links TRBV7-9 to TRBJ2-1, with 9 bases identical to TRBD2. The CDR3 totals 16 residues. The germline V gene has CDR1 SEHNR and CDR2 FQNEAQ (reference sequence). V was pared by 3 bases and J by 4 bases, with 7 bases of the junction left unmatched. CDR3 DNA sequence: TGTGCCAGCAGCTTGAAGACTAGCGGACTATACAATGAGCAGTTCTTC. It is translated as CASSLKTSGLYNEQFF.